The rows below give T cell receptor beta chains drawn from one sample of a study of blood T cells in healthy people across ages. In TCRdb, the 5' RACE reads were re-called with MiXCR into one record per CDR3 protein. In the table there are about 700,000 distinct CDR3 sequences, roughly 30% of which are singletons. Material: blood. These receptors came from a woman aged 80 or over in good health. Both conserved end residues are part of each CDR3. The size field is filled for only some rows; it gives once, few, many or a size class.

size,V,J,CDR3
-,TRBV11-2,TRBJ2-3,CASSLTQRGPGVTQYF
many,TRBV6-5,TRBJ2-7,CASSRDRRSYEQYF
many,TRBV7-9,TRBJ2-7,CASSLANRRDEQYF
many,TRBV15,TRBJ2-1,CATSRERSGQREQFF
many,TRBV5-1,TRBJ2-3,CASSYDRGRGTDTQYF
many,TRBV5-4,TRBJ2-1,CASSLEGLVESEQFF
many,TRBV6-1,TRBJ2-7,CASSVLITYEQYF
-,TRBV4-3,TRBJ2-6,CASSQVSGAGANVLTF
few,TRBV3-1,TRBJ2-5,CASSQLRNEQYF
-,TRBV14,TRBJ2-5,CASSHLGTQYF
many,TRBV21-1,TRBJ2-5,CASSKDRETQYF
few,TRBV3-1,TRBJ2-2,CASSFRTGGNTGELFF
-,TRBV29-1,TRBJ2-7,CSVTPQGGTYEQYF
many,TRBV9,TRBJ2-7,CASSPVGDEQYF
-,TRBV7-3,TRBJ2-1,CASSLDRGGYNEQFF
many,TRBV7-2,TRBJ1-5,CASSLAGTSNQPQHF
-,TRBV20-1,TRBJ1-1,CGASSGGAASRDLEAFF
many,TRBV7-2,TRBJ2-7,CASSSLAGGVYEQYF
few,TRBV3-1,TRBJ1-1,CASSFGQRGYTEAFF
-,TRBV15,TRBJ2-1,CATSRAVGRGVVNEQFF
few,TRBV7-2,TRBJ1-5,CASSLTGLGQGQPQHF
-,TRBV28,TRBJ1-2,CASSYTGLGYGYTF
many,TRBV2,TRBJ2-5,CASSGQDLSPQETQYF
few,TRBV5-6,TRBJ1-4,CASSPRRGAIEKLFF
-,TRBV10-3,TRBJ1-6,CAIRTGSYNSPLHF
-,TRBV20-1,TRBJ2-3,CSARGLGRDTQYF
few,TRBV5-4,TRBJ2-6,CASSPDSQRANVRTF
-,TRBV7-6,TRBJ2-2,CASSGGYTGELFF
many,TRBV25-1,TRBJ2-3,CASSESGSDTQYF
many,TRBV6-6,TRBJ1-4,CASRTTGLEKLFF
many,TRBV7-2,TRBJ1-2,CASSPGTGARRYTF
many,TRBV3-1,TRBJ2-7,CASSLGSRSGQYF
-,TRBV6-2/TRBV6-3,TRBJ1-2,CASSKTGRTNYGYTF
few,TRBV14,TRBJ1-4,CASSPQFGEKLFF
-,TRBV20-1,TRBJ1-6,CSAREGGRANSPLHF
few,TRBV27,TRBJ1-2,CASRPRAGYGYTF
-,TRBV29-1,TRBJ2-1,CSVPGIPNEQFF
once,TRBV20-1,TRBJ2-3,CSARELDGTSKLADTQYF
-,TRBV7-2,TRBJ2-3,CASSTPQRAGTDTQYF
few,TRBV30,TRBJ2-3,CASSGGDTSTDTQYF
many,TRBV9,TRBJ1-2,CASSATGTRGYTF
few,TRBV10-3,TRBJ1-6,CAISEVVSNSPLHF
-,TRBV20-1,TRBJ2-3,CSARGQGRGTDTQYF
many,TRBV6-1,TRBJ2-5,CASSEGSGVKQETQYF
many,TRBV5-1,TRBJ2-7,CASSPGPPAYEQYF
-,TRBV5-5,TRBJ1-4,CASSLVRQGHEKLFF
once,TRBV20-1,TRBJ1-2,CSARDARANYGYTF
many,TRBV12-3/TRBV12-4,TRBJ2-3,CASTHGDTQYF
-,TRBV29-1,TRBJ1-4,CSAIGGSNEKLFF
many,TRBV4-2,TRBJ2-5,CASSQDRSSGGSQETQYF
many,TRBV18,TRBJ2-7,CASSSKKDSEQYF
-,TRBV4-2,TRBJ1-4,CASSQESGQGLEKLFF
-,TRBV25-1,TRBJ1-1,CASSEHTGDTEAFF
many,TRBV7-2,TRBJ1-2,CASSLRGRSYTF
many,TRBV6-1,TRBJ2-7,CASNRRTGTSSYEQYF
few,TRBV20-1,TRBJ2-3,CSASSGGPQELDTQYF
-,TRBV5-1,TRBJ2-7,CASSLSEACSYEQYF
many,TRBV20-1,TRBJ2-7,CSAKQGYEQYF
few,TRBV28,TRBJ2-5,CASSLPTQGGETQYF
-,TRBV4-2,TRBJ2-3,CASSQTGTGDSTDTRYF